This T cell receptor (delta chain) was identified in a study of gamma-delta chains in newborns, infants, children. For the study at large: Microbial exposure reportedly drives polyclonal innate γδ T cell expansion after birth.

V lost 0 bases to trimming and J lost 2 bases, with 6 bases between them. CDR1 and CDR2 from the germline V gene are GEAIGNYY and EKD. The CDR3 has 13 amino acids. About this clone: Since a far larger clone is one base different, this is likely a read error.

TCRdb used CATT to re-call clones from the reads. Altogether under 3,500 delta-chain clones are present, under 60% being singletons, with the ten largest covering approximately 6.3%. This sequence originates from a child who received the measles vaccine. The material sequenced was blood. V usage is TRDV2 and J usage is TRDJ1, with D uncertain. CDR3 region: CACDTWRTDKLIF. CDR3 in DNA: TGTGCCTGTGACACCTGGAGGACCGATAAACTCATCTTT.